The 13 T cell receptor beta chains reported below all come from one sample, sequenced in a study of response to subunit inactivated influenza vaccine. TCRdb fed the RT-PCR reads into MiXCR, producing one record per CDR3 protein. The sample consists of about 480,000 distinct CDR3 sequences, about an eighth of them appearing once. Sequences were derived from PBMCs from blood, sampled roughly 48 days after vaccination. The receptors were sampled from a man aged 50 or older who received an inactivated influenza vaccine.

The CDR3 protein is CASSLRTQETQYF. As DNA, the CDR3 is TGCGCCAGCAGCTTGCGCACCCAAGAGACCCAGTACTTC. This sequence joins TRBV5-1 and TRBJ2-5, with D hard to call. Germline V gene data show CDR1 as SGHRS and CDR2 as YFSETQ. This CDR3 is built from 13 residues. V lost 1 base and J 1 base, leaving 5 bases between the germline ends.

This clonotype was observed a handful of times. The CDR3 sequence: CASSKWRTDHEQYF. The DNA for the CDR3 is TGTGCCAGCAGCAAATGGAGGACAGACCACGAGCAGTACTTC. The chain uses TRBV21-1 and TRBJ2-7; the table's D gene call, TRBD1, was not cross checked with the DNA. TRBV21-1 is tagged as a pseudogene. The CDR3 is 14 residues long.

This clonotype was seen more than once but under ten times. The chain links TRBV4-1 to TRBJ1-5; TRBD1 matches 9 bases. The germline V gene has CDR1 MGHRA and CDR2 YSYEKL. The CDR3 runs 15 residues. Trimming removed 1 base from V and 4 bases from J; junction bases left unmatched: 2. DNA for the CDR3: TGCGCCAGCAGCCAAGGGGGACAGGGAAATCAGCCCCAGCATTTT. It is translated as CASSQGGQGNQPQHF.

The CDR3 DNA is TGTGCCAGCAGCTCCGGGATCACCGGGGCCAACGTCCTGACTTTC. It codes for CASSSGITGANVLTF. This chain joins TRBV7-3 and TRBJ2-6; D may be TRBD2 (5 bases). The CDR3 has 15 residues. CDR1 is SGHTA and CDR2 is FQGTGA in the germline V gene. Trimming pared 4 bases from V and 4 bases from J, leaving 11 bases between.

This clonotype was picked up a small number of times. The rearrangement links TRBV11-2 to TRBJ2-7; 7 bases match TRBD2. From germline, CDR1 is SGHAT and CDR2 FQNNGV. CDR3 length: 17 amino acids. Trimming took 5 bases from V and 3 from J; bases not matched to a gene: 16. CDR3 DNA sequence: TGTGCCAGCAGCGTTTCTAGCGGAGGCGTGGGGCACTACGAGCAGTACTTC. Its translation: CASSVSSGGVGHYEQYF.

The chain employs TRBV5-1 and TRBJ2-5; TRBD1 agrees at 8 bases. Germline V lookup: CDR1 SGHRS, CDR2 YFSETQ. The CDR3 has 15 residues. Trimming removed 6 bases from V and 4 bases from J; junction bases left unmatched: 11. This CDR3 reads CASNPTGAVVETQYF. DNA for the CDR3: TGCGCCAGCAACCCGACAGGGGCGGTAGTAGAGACCCAGTACTTC.

This clonotype was seen a handful of times. V gene TRBV11-3 combines with J gene TRBJ2-1; D ambiguous. Trimming left V 2 bases short and J 4 bases short, with 15 bases between. From germline, CDR1 is SGHNT and CDR2 YENEEA. This CDR3 comprises 16 residues. The CDR3 DNA reads TGTGCCAGCAGCTTACTCGGCGGCTCCGCTTACAATGAGCAGTTCTTC. Translation gives CASSLLGGSAYNEQFF.

Ten or more counts support this clonotype. The chain has TRBV5-6 and TRBJ2-7; no reliable D call. In germline, CDR1 is SGHDT, CDR2 YYEEEE. Trimming took off 0 bases at V and 5 bases at J, with 9 bases between the two ends. The length of the CDR3 is 13 residues. CDR3 protein: CASSLGTENEQYF. DNA of the CDR3: TGTGCCAGCAGCTTGGGGACCGAGAACGAGCAGTACTTC.

The chain carries TRBV11-2 and TRBJ2-5, with D possibly matching TRBD1 (6 bases). With 2 bases removed from V and 2 bases from J, the gap between germline ends came to 9 bases. The germline CDR1 and CDR2 sequences are SGHAT and FQNNGV. The CDR3 length is 14 residues. The DNA of the CDR3 is TGTGCCAGCAGCTTATTCAGGGGTCAAGAGACCCAGTACTTC. The encoded protein is CASSLFRGQETQYF.

This clonotype was counted at least ten times. The V and J genes are TRBV20-1 and TRBJ1-2, with D hard to call. The CDR3 loop spans 16 amino acids. The V and J ends lost 0 bases and 6 bases respectively, with 20 bases between them. Germline loops: CDR1 DFQATT, CDR2 SNEGSKA (reference sequence). The DNA of the CDR3 is TGCAGTGCTAGAGACCCACCTTTTCTAGTCTGGGATGGCTACACCTTC. Encoded protein: CSARDPPFLVWDGYTF.

J is TRBJ2-3 and V is TRBV11-2; D unresolved. In germline, CDR1 is SGHAT, CDR2 FQNNGV. V lost 5 bases and J 6 bases, leaving 18 bases between the germline ends. The CDR3 totals 15 residues. The CDR3 spells CASSASGGSPDTQYF. In DNA form, the CDR3 reads TGTGCCAGCAGCGCCTCCGGTGGATCTCCGGATACGCAGTATTTT.

This clonotype was seen at least ten times. This rearrangement joins TRBV12-3 or TRBV12-4 to TRBJ2-1; 7 bases are a match to TRBD1. V was clipped by 1 base and J by 6 bases; unmatched bases: 6. The CDR3 runs 15 residues. This CDR3 reads CASSLEYAGGNEQFF. CDR3 nucleotides: TGTGCCAGCAGTTTAGAGTATGCAGGGGGCAATGAGCAGTTCTTC.

This clonotype was found a few times. The V gene is TRBV7-9, the J gene TRBJ2-7, with TRBD1 matching over 8 bases. V dropped 4 bases and J dropped 4; count of bases not matched to a gene: 9. Germline loops: CDR1 SEHNR, CDR2 FQNEAQ (reference sequence). CDR3 length equals 15 residues. The CDR3 spells CASSSSGQGPYEQYF. Here the CDR3 DNA reads TGTGCCAGCAGCTCAAGTGGACAGGGACCGTACGAGCAGTACTTC.